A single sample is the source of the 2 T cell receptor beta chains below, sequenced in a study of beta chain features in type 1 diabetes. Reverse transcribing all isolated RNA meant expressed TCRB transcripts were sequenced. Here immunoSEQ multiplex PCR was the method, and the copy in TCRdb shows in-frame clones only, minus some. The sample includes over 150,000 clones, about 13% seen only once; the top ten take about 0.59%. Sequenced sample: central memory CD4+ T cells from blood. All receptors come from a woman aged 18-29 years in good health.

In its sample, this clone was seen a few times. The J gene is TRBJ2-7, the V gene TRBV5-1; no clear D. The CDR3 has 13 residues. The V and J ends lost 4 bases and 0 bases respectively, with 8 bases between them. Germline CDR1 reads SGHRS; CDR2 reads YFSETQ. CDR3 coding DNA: TGCGCCAGCAGCGCCCAGGCCTCCTACGAGCAGTACTTC. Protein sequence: CASSAQASYEQYF.

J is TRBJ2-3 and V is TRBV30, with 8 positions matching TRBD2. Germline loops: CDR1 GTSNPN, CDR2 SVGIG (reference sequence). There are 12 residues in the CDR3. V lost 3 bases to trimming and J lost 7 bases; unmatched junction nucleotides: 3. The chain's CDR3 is CAWRVSGNTQYF. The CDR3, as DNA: TGTGCCTGGAGGGTTAGCGGGAATACGCAGTATTTT.